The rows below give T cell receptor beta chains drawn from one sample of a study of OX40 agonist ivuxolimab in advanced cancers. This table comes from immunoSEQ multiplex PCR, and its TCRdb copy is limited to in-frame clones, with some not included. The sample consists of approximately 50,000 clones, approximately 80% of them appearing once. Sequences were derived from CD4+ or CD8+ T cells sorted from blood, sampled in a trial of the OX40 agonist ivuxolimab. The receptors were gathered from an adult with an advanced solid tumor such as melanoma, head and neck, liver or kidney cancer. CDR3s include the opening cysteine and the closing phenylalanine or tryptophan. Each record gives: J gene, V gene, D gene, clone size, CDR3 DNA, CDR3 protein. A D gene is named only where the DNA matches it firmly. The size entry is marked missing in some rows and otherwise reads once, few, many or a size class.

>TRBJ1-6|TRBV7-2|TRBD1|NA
TGTGCCAGCAGCCCAGGGGGTGTCGCACTACGATCACCCCTCCACTTT
CASSPGGVALRSPLHF
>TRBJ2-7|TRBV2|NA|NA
TGTGCCAGCAGGGGAGGACAGGACTCCTACGAGCAGTACTTC
CASRGGQDSYEQYF
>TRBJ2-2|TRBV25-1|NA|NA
TGTGCCAGCAGTGATAGTAGTGGGGTTTCCGGGGAGCTGTTTTTT
CASSDSSGVSGELFF
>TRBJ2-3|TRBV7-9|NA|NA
TGTGCCAGCACCCTCGGGACCAAAGGAGGAGATACGCAGTATTTT
CASTLGTKGGDTQYF
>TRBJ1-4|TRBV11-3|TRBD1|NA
TGTGCCAGCAGCGCCCCCGGGACAGGAGGAACAACTAATGAAAAACTGTTTTTT
CASSAPGTGGTTNEKLFF
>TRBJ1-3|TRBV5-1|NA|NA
TGCGCCAGCAGCCAGGACTGGAGCGGGTTGGGAAACACCATATATTTT
CASSQDWSGLGNTIYF
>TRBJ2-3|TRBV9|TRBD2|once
TGTGCCAGCAGTGGACTAGCGGGAGGCACAGATACGCAGTATTTT
CASSGLAGGTDTQYF
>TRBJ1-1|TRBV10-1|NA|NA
TGCGCCAGCAGTGAGGACTGGGAAGTAACTGAAGCTTTCTTT
CASSEDWEVTEAFF
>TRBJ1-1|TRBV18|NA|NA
TGTGCCAGCTCGCGTGGGGGTATAGAAGCCACTGAAGCTTTCTTT
CASSRGGIEATEAFF
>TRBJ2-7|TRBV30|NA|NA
TGTGCCTGGAGTCTGGGGACTTCTCTCTCCTACGAGCAGTACTTC
CAWSLGTSLSYEQYF
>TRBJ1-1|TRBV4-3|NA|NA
TGCGCCAGCAGCCAAATGCAGGGCAGAACTGAAGCTTTCTTT
CASSQMQGRTEAFF
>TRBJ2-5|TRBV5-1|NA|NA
TGCGCCAGCAGCTTGGTTTCTGCGGGACAAGAGACCCAGTACTTC
CASSLVSAGQETQYF
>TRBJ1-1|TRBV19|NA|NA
TGTGCCAGTAGTATAAAGAACACTGAAGCTTTCTTT
CASSIKNTEAFF
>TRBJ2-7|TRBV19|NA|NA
TGTGCCAGTAGTAAAGGTGTGTCCTACGAGCAGTACTTC
CASSKGVSYEQYF
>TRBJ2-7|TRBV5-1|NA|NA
TGCGCCAGCAGCTTGGAGCAGGACTCTCCCTACGAGCAGTACTTC
CASSLEQDSPYEQYF
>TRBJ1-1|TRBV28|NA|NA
TGTGCCAGCAGTCCCGACAGGCGTGAAGCTTTCTTT
CASSPDRREAFF
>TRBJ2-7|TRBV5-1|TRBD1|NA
TGCGCCAGCAGCTTCGGACAGGGGCGAGCCTACGAGCAGTACTTC
CASSFGQGRAYEQYF
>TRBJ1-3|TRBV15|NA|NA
TGTGCCACCAGCAGAGGAAAGGGCTCTGGAAACACCATATATTTT
CATSRGKGSGNTIYF
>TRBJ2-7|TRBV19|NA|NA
TGTGCCAGCAAGGGGCGGACCTACGAGCAGTACTTC
CASKGRTYEQYF
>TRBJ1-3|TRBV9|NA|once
TGTGCCAGCAGCGTGGGGGGGCAGGCTGGAAACACCATATATTTT
CASSVGGQAGNTIYF
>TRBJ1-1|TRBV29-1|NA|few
TGCAGCGCCGCGGAGGGCACGAACACTGAAGCTTTCTTT
CSAAEGTNTEAFF
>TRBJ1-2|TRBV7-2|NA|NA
TGTGCCAGCAGCTTAGGGGGGGCAGGGTATGGCTACACCTTC
CASSLGGAGYGYTF